This paragraph reports one T cell receptor (beta chain). Total RNA (roughly 530 ng) served as template for TCR beta cDNA synthesis primed by a constant-region primer. For TCR beta, libraries were produced by three nested multiplex PCR rounds using slightly modified ARM-PCR. Each of the first two PCR rounds ran around 10 cycles with TRBV1-TRBV30 forward and C-beta reverse primers. MiXCR, applied by TCRdb to the multiplex PCR reads, yields one record per CDR3 protein. The table lists 300,000 to 400,000 distinct CDR3 sequences, 65% of them singletons. These data are taken from a study of tumor-infiltrating lymphocytes in primary liver carcinoma. The blood RNA (from unsorted whole blood) was obtained, and germline DNA was also extracted. Per the germline V gene, CDR1 is LNHDA and CDR2 is SQIVND (reference sequence). This CDR3 region has 15 residues. V lost 5 bases and J lost 3; bases outside the gene matches: 8.

The chain recombines TRBV19 with TRBJ2-7, with 9 bases fitting TRBD1. This sequence originates from a man aged 40-55 years with primary liver carcinoma and hepatitis B virus infection. Sequenced: peripheral blood. CDR3 bases: TGTGCCAGTAGTGCGTCGGGACAGGGTCTCTACGAGCAGTACTTC. Protein product: CASSASGQGLYEQYF.